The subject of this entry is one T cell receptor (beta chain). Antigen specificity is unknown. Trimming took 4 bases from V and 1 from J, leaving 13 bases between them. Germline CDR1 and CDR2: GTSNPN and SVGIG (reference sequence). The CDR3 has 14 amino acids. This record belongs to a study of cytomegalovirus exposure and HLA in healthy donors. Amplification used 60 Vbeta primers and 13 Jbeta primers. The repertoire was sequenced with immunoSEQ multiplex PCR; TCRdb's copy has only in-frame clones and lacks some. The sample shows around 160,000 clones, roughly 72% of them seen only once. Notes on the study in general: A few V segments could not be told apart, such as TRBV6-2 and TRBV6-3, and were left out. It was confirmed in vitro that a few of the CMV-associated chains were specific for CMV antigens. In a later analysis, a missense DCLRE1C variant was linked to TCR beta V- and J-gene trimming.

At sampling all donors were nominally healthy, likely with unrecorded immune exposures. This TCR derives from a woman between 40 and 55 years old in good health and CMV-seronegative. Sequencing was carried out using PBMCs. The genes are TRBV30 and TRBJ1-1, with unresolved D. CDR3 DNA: TGTGCCTGGAAGCGTAGAGATCGGAACACTGAAGCTTTCTTT. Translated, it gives CAWKRRDRNTEAFF.